The 24 T cell receptor beta chains below all came from one sample that was sequenced in a study of identical twins. TCRdb recomputed calls from the 5' RACE reads with MiXCR, one row per CDR3 protein. The table includes 550,000 to 700,000 distinct CDR3 sequences, 9.6% detected once. These data were also reused for a study on yellow fever vaccine responses in identical twins.

Material for sequencing was PBMCs. Receptor source: a woman under 30 in good health.

In this sample, this clonotype turned up a few times. One end of the junction varies from germline; a read error may be responsible. The chain is built from TRBV20-1 and TRBJ1-5; D not certain. The CDR3 is 13 residues long. The V gene's germline CDR1 is DFQATT and CDR2 SNEGSKA (reference sequence). The CDR3 bases are TGCAGTGCTAGAGATCGGGAGCCCCAGCCCCAACATTTT. Its translation is CSARDREPQPQHF.

This clonotype appeared many times. V gene TRBV6-6 combines with J gene TRBJ2-1; D ambiguous. Trimming left V 5 bases short and J 6 bases short, with 5 bases between. CDR3 length: 11 amino acids. The germline V gene encodes CDR1 MNHNY and CDR2 SVGAGI (reference sequence). This chain's CDR3 is CASSPFNEQFF. The CDR3 region has the DNA TGTGCCAGCAGTCCATTCAATGAGCAGTTCTTC.

The J gene is TRBJ2-1, the V gene TRBV3-1, with D possibly matching TRBD2 (5 bases). Trimming stripped 1 base from V and 7 bases from J, with 20 bases between. CDR1 and CDR2 from the germline V gene are LGHDT and YNNKEL (reference sequence). CDR3 size: 17 residues. In DNA form, the CDR3 reads TGTGCCAGCAGCCAAGTTTTGACGGGAAGGGAGACGAATGAGCAGTTCTTC. This translates into CASSQVLTGRETNEQFF.

This clonotype was seen only a few times. V is TRBV7-2 and J is TRBJ2-7; 9 bases match TRBD2. The V segment lost 3 bases and the J segment 3 bases; nucleotides outside the gene matches: 6. There are 15 residues in the CDR3. CDR1 is SGHTA and CDR2 is FQGNSA in the germline V gene. The CDR3 DNA reads TGTGCCAGCAGCTTTTCTAGCGGGGAGATCTACGAGCAGTACTTC. Its translation is CASSFSSGEIYEQYF.

This clonotype was recorded many times. The rearrangement uses TRBV24-1 and TRBJ1-2; D remains unclear. The CDR3 is 13 amino acids. The V gene lost 4 bases and the J gene lost 8 bases, with 13 bases spanning the gap. Germline V CDR1 and CDR2: KGHDR, SFDVKD. CDR3 loop: CATSEPGRVGYTF. For the CDR3, the DNA is TGTGCCACCAGTGAACCGGGAAGGGTGGGCTACACCTTC.

This chain joins TRBV9 and TRBJ2-1; D is perhaps TRBD1 (6 bases). Germline values: CDR1 SGDLS, CDR2 YYNGEE. V lost 0 bases to trimming and J lost 6 bases, with 7 bases between them. The CDR3 loop spans 13 amino acids. The CDR3, as DNA: TGTGCCAGCAGCGTAGGGACAGCCAATGAGCAGTTCTTC. Translation: CASSVGTANEQFF. The full variable domain, its missing parts supplied by reference TRBV9 and TRBJ2-1, is DSGVTQTPKHLITATGQRVTLRCSPRSGDLSVYWYQQSLDQGLQFLIQYYNGEERAKGNILERFSAQQFPDLHSELNLSSLELGDSALYFCASSVGTANEQFFGPGTRLTVL.

V usage is TRBV7-8 and J usage is TRBJ2-5; 8 bases are shared with TRBD2. V shed 1 base and J 5 bases; nucleotides not matched to a gene: 18. Germline V gene sequence: CDR1 SGHVS, CDR2 FQNEAQ. The CDR3 runs 19 residues. The CDR3 is CASSLVSLRGGFLRETQYF. The CDR3 DNA reads as TGTGCCAGCAGCTTAGTATCCCTACGGGGGGGCTTTCTTCGGGAGACCCAGTACTTC.

This clonotype was detected ten times or more. This chain uses TRBV10-3 with TRBJ2-7; TRBD1 agrees at 7 bases. CDR1 is ENHRY and CDR2 is SYGVKD in the germline V gene. The CDR3 has 15 residues. V lost 4 bases and J lost 6; bases outside the gene matches: 12. The CDR3 bases are TGTGCCATCAGTGCCCGGGGAGACAGGGAAAGCGAGCAGTACTTC. Protein sequence: CAISARGDRESEQYF.

The chain couples TRBV6-4 to TRBJ2-2, with D possibly TRBD2 on 5 matching bases. Germline loops: CDR1 MRHNA, CDR2 SNTAGT. The CDR3 spans 14 residues. The V and J ends lost 0 bases and 4 bases respectively, with 6 bases between them. The CDR3 DNA reads TGTGCCAGCAGTGACTCGGCGGGCACCGGGGAGCTGTTTTTT. Encoded protein: CASSDSAGTGELFF.

This clonotype appeared many times. V and J are TRBV6-2 or TRBV6-3 and TRBJ2-1; the match to TRBD2 covers 7 bases. V lost 0 bases and J lost 0; bases outside the gene matches: 8. Germline loops: CDR1 MNHEY, CDR2 SVGEGT. This CDR3 is 18 amino acids long. The CDR3 protein is CASSYSSPLAASYNEQFF. The DNA of the CDR3 is TGTGCCAGCAGTTACTCGTCCCCTCTAGCGGCCTCCTACAATGAGCAGTTCTTC.

The table lists this clonotype with many counts. This chain joins TRBV4-1 and TRBJ2-7; no clear D gene. Between the trimmed V and J ends, which lost 0 bases and 0 bases, there was a span of 6 bases. The V gene's germline CDR1 is MGHRA and CDR2 YSYEKL. CDR3 length: 14 residues. DNA for the CDR3: TGCGCCAGCAGCCAAGAACCGGGCTCCTACGAGCAGTACTTC. Encoded protein: CASSQEPGSYEQYF.

This clonotype came up a few times. The chain has TRBV6-1 and TRBJ2-3; D remains unclear. V was cut by 11 bases and J by 3 bases, with 12 bases left in between. CDR1 MNHNS and CDR2 SASEGT come from the germline V gene. The CDR3 is 12 amino acids. The CDR3 sequence: CAVGTETDTQYF. CDR3 DNA: TGTGCCGTAGGAACAGAAACAGATACGCAGTATTTT.

This clonotype was seen ten or more times. The rearrangement links TRBV6-5 to TRBJ2-1; tentative D call: TRBD1 (6 bases). The CDR3 totals 23 residues. V was cut by 6 bases and J by 5 bases, with 41 bases left in between. CDR1 MNHEY and CDR2 SVGAGI come from the germline V gene. The CDR3 DNA follows: TGTGCCAGCAGACTCTACAGGGTCGGGTCGGGCGTTAAACATTACCTCATAGACAATGAGCAGTTCTTC. This translates into CASRLYRVGSGVKHYLIDNEQFF.

This clonotype turned up a few times. The chain joins TRBV7-4 to TRBJ2-7, with TRBD1 as a possible D gene (6 bases). This CDR3 is 14 amino acids long. The germline gives CDR1 SGHVT, CDR2 SQSDAQ. The germline V and J ends were trimmed by 5 bases and 2 bases, with 13 bases remaining between them. The CDR3 loop reads CASSLPDRAYEQYF. The CDR3 DNA sequence: TGTGCCAGCAGCCTCCCGGACAGAGCCTACGAGCAGTACTTC.

The chain employs TRBV10-3 and TRBJ1-1, with D possibly matching TRBD1 (5 bases). The CDR3 length is 15 residues. V was trimmed by 3 bases and J by 3 bases, leaving 14 bases between them. CDR1 is ENHRY and CDR2 is SYGVKD in the germline V gene. CDR3 residues: CAISDPWGGDTEAFF. The CDR3 region has the DNA TGTGCCATCAGTGACCCCTGGGGAGGGGACACTGAAGCTTTCTTT.

V usage is TRBV20-1 and J usage is TRBJ2-2, with D tentatively TRBD1 or TRBD2 (6 bases each). V gave up 1 base and J gave up 5 bases, with 11 bases separating them. The CDR3 is 14 residues long. Germline CDR1 is DFQATT and CDR2 is SNEGSKA (reference sequence). DNA of the CDR3: TGCAGTGCTAGAGCGGGGGCAGGTACCGGGGAGCTGTTTTTT. It encodes CSARAGAGTGELFF.

This chain joins TRBV5-1 and TRBJ2-2; the D call may be TRBD1 or TRBD2 (5 bases each). Per germline, CDR1 SGHRS and CDR2 YFSETQ. The CDR3 is made up of 18 amino acids. The V and J ends lost 4 bases and 3 bases respectively, with 22 bases between them. The DNA for the CDR3 is TGCGCCAGCAGCCCCCGGGGAGCGACAGTAGGGCACACCGGGGAGCTGTTTTTT. This gives the protein CASSPRGATVGHTGELFF. The full variable domain, in which reference TRBV5-1 and TRBJ2-2 provide the parts outside the CDR3, is KAGVTQTPRYLIKTRGQQVTLSCSPISGHRSVSWYQQTPGQGLQFLFEYFSETQRNKGNFPGRFSGRQFSNSRSEMNVSTLELGDSALYLCASSPRGATVGHTGELFFGEGSRLTVL.

The V call is TRBV21-1, the J call TRBJ1-6. TRBV21-1 is annotated as a pseudogene. The CDR3 runs to 12 residues. CDR3 DNA sequence: TGTGCCAGCAGGCTGTGGGGTTCACCCCTCCACTTT. Residues: CASRLWGSPLHF.

This clonotype was observed many times. The rearrangement joins TRBV12-3 or TRBV12-4 to TRBJ2-5, with no clear D. Deletions cut 5 bases from V and 3 bases from J, with 4 bases between. CDR3 length equals 11 residues. CDR3 residues: CASSRKETQYF. Written as DNA, the CDR3 is TGTGCCAGCAGTCGTAAAGAGACCCAGTACTTC.

This chain connects TRBV20-1 to TRBJ1-2; 10 bases align to TRBD1. The trim removed 4 bases at V and 8 bases at J, leaving 10 bases unmatched. The CDR3 has 14 residues. In germline, CDR1 is DFQATT, CDR2 SNEGSKA (reference sequence). The CDR3 here is CSATTGQGDKGYTF. The CDR3 nucleotides are TGCAGTGCTACTACCGGACAGGGGGATAAAGGCTACACCTTC.

This clonotype has just a few counts. The chain joins TRBV4-2 to TRBJ2-1; 14 bases match TRBD2. This CDR3 spans 19 amino acids. The junction had 10 bases not matched to a gene; V was cut back by 4 bases and J by 2 bases. Germline V lookup: CDR1 LGHNA, CDR2 YNFKEQ. Here the CDR3 DNA reads TGTGCCAGCAGCCTCCGGACTAGCGGGGGGTCACTCACCTACAATGAGCAGTTCTTC. This codes for CASSLRTSGGSLTYNEQFF.

This chain joins TRBV5-1 and TRBJ2-7; 12 bases map to TRBD2. Trimming took 5 bases from V and 0 from J; bases not matched to a gene: 3. Germline V gene lookup returns CDR1 SGHRS and CDR2 YFSETQ. CDR3 length: 15 residues. CDR3 region: CASRRTSGDSYEQYF. The DNA of the CDR3 is TGCGCCAGCAGGAGGACTAGCGGGGACTCCTACGAGCAGTACTTC.

V gene TRBV28 combines with J gene TRBJ2-1, with TRBD2 matching 9 bases. The CDR3 extends over 19 amino acids. V shed 2 bases, J shed 6 bases, and the junction held 17 bases outside the gene matches. Per the germline V gene, CDR1 is MDHEN and CDR2 is SYDVKM. The CDR3 region is CASSLRGVSGRLLVNEQFF. CDR3 sequence (DNA): TGTGCCAGCAGTTTACGGGGGGTTAGCGGGAGATTATTGGTCAATGAGCAGTTCTTC.

This chain uses TRBV7-9 with TRBJ2-7, with TRBD2 as a possible D gene (5 bases). CDR1 and CDR2 (germline): SEHNR, FQNEAQ (reference sequence). The length of the CDR3 is 17 residues. V was cut by 2 bases and J by 2 bases, with 19 bases left in between. The CDR3 is CASSLNLGVARTYEQYF. CDR3 DNA sequence: TGTGCCAGCAGCTTAAATCTTGGAGTAGCGCGAACCTACGAGCAGTACTTC.